This entry concerns a single T cell receptor (beta chain). Its antigen is not yet known. Per-nucleotide qualities are absent, and no much larger clonotype sits a single base away. The data derive from a study of technical replicates of blood from a handful of donors (dated by TCRdb to the late 2010s). The germline V gene gives CDR1 as MNHEY and CDR2 as SVGAGI. The CDR3 holds 13 amino acids from the cysteine to the phenylalanine. The DNA shown is the 39-base CDR3, in frame from base 1. Deletion took 0 bases off V and 9 bases off J, with a span of 9 bases between the germline ends. Library generation was performed with the immunoSEQ multiplex PCR assay. Held by TCRdb, this immuneACCESS table contains in-frame sequences only and omits some clones. Under half of the omission traces to an unresolved V gene where checked; the cause of the rest is unknown. In this sample the table shows roughly 80,000 clones, approximately 93% of which occur a single time. The ten largest clones represent 0.2% to 0.25% of the sample.

The TCR comes from a human donor in good health. This receptor chain uses TRBV6-5 and TRBJ2-1; 5 matching bases give a weak D call of TRBD2. The sequenced material came from T cells isolated from PBMCs. The CDR3: CASSYSSSGEQFF. The bases are TGTGCCAGCAGTTACTCGAGCAGCGGTGAGCAGTTCTTC.